This T cell receptor beta chain comes out of a study of T-cell memory formation after mild COVID-19. Regarding the study as a whole: A second wave expanding day 15 to 37 was CD4+-biased; contracting clones were balanced. Cross-reactive memory seemingly joined, as some responding clones were found in pre-infection memory. Of the contracting clones, CD4+ ones lay mainly in CM and EM, and CD8+ ones in EMRA.

The CDR3 covers 15 residues. Trimming left V 7 bases short and J 0 bases short, with 13 bases between. CDR1 LNHDA and CDR2 SQIVND come from the germline V gene (reference sequence). Points on this clonotype: The antigen remains undetermined.

Constant-segment primers were used for 5'RACE, and the resulting TCR alpha and TCR beta cDNA libraries carried sample barcodes and UMIs. Each CDR3 protein is one row after TCRdb ran MiXCR on the 5' RACE reads. The sample gives 350,000 to 450,000 distinct CDR3 sequences, 15% to 25% of which show up once; 7.5% to 9.5% is in the top ten. The sample was PBMCs or a T cell subset sorted from them (not recorded which). This chain links TRBV19 with TRBJ1-5, with no clear D. The sequence was collected from an adult woman who had mild COVID-19 (a few samples of this study predate the infection). Cell type and time point are not known. The CDR3 bases are TGTGCCAGTACCCCCACATGGTATAGCAATCAGCCCCAGCATTTT. Translation: CASTPTWYSNQPQHF.